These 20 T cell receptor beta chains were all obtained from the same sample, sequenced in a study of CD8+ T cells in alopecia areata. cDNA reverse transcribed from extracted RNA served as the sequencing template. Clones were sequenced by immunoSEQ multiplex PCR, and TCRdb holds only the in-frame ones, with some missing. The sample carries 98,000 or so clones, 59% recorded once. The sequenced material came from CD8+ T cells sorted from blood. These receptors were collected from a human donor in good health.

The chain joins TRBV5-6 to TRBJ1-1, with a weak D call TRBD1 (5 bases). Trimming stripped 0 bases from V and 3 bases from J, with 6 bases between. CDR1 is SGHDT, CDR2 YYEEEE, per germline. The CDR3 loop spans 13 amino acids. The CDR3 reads CASSLAGYTEAFF. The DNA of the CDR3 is TGTGCCAGCAGCTTGGCAGGGTACACTGAAGCTTTCTTT.

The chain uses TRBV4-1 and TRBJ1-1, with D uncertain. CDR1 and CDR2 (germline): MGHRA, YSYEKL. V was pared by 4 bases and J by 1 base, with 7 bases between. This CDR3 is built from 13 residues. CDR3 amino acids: CASSLIGNTEAFF. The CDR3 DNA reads TGCGCCAGCAGCCTTATAGGGAACACTGAAGCTTTCTTT.

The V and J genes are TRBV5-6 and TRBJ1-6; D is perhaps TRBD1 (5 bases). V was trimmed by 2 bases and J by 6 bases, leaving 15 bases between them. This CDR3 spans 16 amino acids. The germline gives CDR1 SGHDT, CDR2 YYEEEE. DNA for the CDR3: TGTGCCAGCAGCTTATCCATCGTTAGGGGTAATTCACCCCTCCACTTT. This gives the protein CASSLSIVRGNSPLHF.

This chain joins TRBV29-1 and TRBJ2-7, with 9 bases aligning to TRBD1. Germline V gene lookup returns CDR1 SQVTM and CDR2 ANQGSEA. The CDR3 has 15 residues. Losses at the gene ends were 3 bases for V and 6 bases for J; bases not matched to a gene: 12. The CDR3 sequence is CSVEDGRQGGGEQYF. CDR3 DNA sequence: TGCAGCGTTGAGGACGGACGACAGGGGGGAGGCGAGCAGTACTTC.

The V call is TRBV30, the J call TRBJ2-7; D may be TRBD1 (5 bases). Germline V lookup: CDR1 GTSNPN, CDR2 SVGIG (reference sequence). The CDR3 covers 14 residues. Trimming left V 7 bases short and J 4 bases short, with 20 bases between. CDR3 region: CASTERSGQYEQYF. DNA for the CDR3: TGTGCCTCCACCGAGAGGTCAGGGCAGTACGAGCAGTACTTC.

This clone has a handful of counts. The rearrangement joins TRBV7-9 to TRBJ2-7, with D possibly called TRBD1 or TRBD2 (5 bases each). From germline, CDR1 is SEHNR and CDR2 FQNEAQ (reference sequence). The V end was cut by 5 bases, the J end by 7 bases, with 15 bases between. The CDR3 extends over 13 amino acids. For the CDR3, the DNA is TGTGCCAGCAGCCCCGGGACGAGACGGGAGCAGTACTTC. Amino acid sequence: CASSPGTRREQYF.

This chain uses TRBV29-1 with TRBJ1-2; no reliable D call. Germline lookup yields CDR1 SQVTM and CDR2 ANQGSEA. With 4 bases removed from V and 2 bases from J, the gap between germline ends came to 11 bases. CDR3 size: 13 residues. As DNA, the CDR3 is TGCAGCGTTGTCCCCCTCGCGAACTATGGCTACACCTTC. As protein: CSVVPLANYGYTF.

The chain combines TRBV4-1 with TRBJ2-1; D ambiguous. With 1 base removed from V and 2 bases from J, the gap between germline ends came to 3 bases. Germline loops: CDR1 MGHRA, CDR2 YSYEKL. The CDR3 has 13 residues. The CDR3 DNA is TGCGCCAGCAGCCAAGGAGCCTACAATGAGCAGTTCTTC. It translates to CASSQGAYNEQFF.

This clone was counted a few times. This chain's CDR3 is CASSLSFSGANVLTF. CDR3 DNA: TGCGCCAGCAGCTTGTCATTCTCTGGGGCCAACGTCCTGACTTTC. The chain couples TRBV5-1 to TRBJ2-6, with D unclear. V lost 1 base to trimming and J lost 0 bases, with 5 bases between them. Per germline, CDR1 SGHRS and CDR2 YFSETQ. The CDR3 is 15 amino acids.

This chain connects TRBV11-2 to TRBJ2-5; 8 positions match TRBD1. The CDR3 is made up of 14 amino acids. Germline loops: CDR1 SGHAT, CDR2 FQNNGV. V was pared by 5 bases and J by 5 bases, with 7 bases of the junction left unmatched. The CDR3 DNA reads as TGTGCCAGCAGCCTAGGACAGGGCTGGGAGACCCAGTACTTC. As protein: CASSLGQGWETQYF.

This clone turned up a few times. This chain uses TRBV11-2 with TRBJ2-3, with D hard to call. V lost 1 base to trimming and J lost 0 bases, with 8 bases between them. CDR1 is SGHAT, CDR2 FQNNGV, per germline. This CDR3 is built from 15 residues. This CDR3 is CASSLVELSTDTQYF. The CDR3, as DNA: TGTGCCAGCAGCTTAGTGGAGCTTAGCACAGATACGCAGTATTTT.

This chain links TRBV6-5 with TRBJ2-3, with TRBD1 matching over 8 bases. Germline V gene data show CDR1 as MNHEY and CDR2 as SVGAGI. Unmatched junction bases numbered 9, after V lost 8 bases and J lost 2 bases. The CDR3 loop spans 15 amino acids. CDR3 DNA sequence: TGTGCCAGCTCCCCCGGACAGGGAGTCACAGATACGCAGTATTTT. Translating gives CASSPGQGVTDTQYF.

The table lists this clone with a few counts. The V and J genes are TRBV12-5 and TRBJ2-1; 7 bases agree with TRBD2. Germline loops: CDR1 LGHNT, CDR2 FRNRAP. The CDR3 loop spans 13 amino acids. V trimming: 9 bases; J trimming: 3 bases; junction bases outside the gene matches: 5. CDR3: CASERGHYNEQFF. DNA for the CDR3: TGTGCTAGCGAGCGGGGCCACTACAATGAGCAGTTCTTC.

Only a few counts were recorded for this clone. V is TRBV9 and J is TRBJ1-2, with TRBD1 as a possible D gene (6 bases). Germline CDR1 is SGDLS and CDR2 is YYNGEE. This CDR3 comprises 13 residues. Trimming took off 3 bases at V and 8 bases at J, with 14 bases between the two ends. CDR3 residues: CASSAHRVKGYTF. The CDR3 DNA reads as TGTGCCAGCAGCGCCCACAGGGTTAAAGGCTACACCTTC.

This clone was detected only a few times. The CDR3 DNA reads TGTGCCAGCAGCTTCTCCGGGACGACGAACACCGGGGAGCTGTTTTTT. Amino acid sequence: CASSFSGTTNTGELFF. The J gene is TRBJ2-2, the V gene TRBV7-2; D may be TRBD1 or TRBD2 (5 bases each). The CDR3 totals 16 residues. V was shortened by 3 bases and J by 0 bases, with 11 bases between the two germline ends. Germline CDR1 and CDR2: SGHTA and FQGNSA.

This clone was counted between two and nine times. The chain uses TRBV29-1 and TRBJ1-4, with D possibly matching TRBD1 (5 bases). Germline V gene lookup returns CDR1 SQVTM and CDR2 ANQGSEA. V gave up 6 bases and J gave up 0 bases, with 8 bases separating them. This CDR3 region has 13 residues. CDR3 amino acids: CSVGRTTNEKLFF. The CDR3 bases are TGCAGCGTGGGACGGACAACTAATGAAAAACTGTTTTTT.

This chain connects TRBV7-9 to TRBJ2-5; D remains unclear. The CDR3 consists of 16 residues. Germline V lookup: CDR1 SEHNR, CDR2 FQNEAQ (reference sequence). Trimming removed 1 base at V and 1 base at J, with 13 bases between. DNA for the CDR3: TGTGCCAGCAGCTTAGACCTAGAACTACCCCAAGAGACCCAGTACTTC. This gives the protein CASSLDLELPQETQYF.

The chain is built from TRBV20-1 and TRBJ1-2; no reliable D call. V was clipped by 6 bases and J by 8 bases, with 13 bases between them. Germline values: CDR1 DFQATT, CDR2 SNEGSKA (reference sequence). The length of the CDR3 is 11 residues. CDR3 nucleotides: TGCAGTGCGCGACGAATGGAGGGCTACACCTTC. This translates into CSARRMEGYTF.

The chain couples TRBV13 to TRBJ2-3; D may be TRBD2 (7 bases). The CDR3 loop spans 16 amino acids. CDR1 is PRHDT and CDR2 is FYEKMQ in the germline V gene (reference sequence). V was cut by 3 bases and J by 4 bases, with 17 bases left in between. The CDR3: CASSLGGTLDPDTQYF. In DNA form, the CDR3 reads TGTGCCAGCAGCTTGGGAGGGACATTAGACCCAGATACGCAGTATTTT.

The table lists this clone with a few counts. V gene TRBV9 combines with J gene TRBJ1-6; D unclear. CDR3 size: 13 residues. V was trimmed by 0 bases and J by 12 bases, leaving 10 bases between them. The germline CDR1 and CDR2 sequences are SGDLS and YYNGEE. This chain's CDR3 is CASSVALSQPLHF. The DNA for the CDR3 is TGTGCCAGCAGCGTAGCGCTCAGCCAACCCCTCCACTTT. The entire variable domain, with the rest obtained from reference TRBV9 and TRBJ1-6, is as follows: DSGVTQTPKHLITATGQRVTLRCSPRSGDLSVYWYQQSLDQGLQFLIQYYNGEERAKGNILERFSAQQFPDLHSELNLSSLELGDSALYFCASSVALSQPLHFGNGTRLTVT.